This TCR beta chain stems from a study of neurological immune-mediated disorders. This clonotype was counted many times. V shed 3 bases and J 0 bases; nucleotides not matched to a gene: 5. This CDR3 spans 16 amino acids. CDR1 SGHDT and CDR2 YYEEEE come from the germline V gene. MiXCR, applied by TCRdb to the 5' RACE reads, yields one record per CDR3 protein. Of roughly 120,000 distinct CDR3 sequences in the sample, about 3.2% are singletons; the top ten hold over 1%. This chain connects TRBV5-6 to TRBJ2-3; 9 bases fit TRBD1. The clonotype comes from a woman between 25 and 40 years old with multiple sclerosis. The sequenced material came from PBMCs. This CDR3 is CASSYGTGSSTDTQYF. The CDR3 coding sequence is TGTGCCAGCAGCTACGGGACAGGGTCTAGCACAGATACGCAGTATTTT. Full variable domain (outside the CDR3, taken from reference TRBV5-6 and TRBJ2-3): DAGVTQSPTHLIKTRGQQVTLRCSPKSGHDTVSWYQQALGQGPQFIFQYYEEEERQRGNFPDRFSGHQFPNYSSELNVNALLLGDSALYLCASSYGTGSSTDTQYFGPGTRLTVL.